This entry lists 16 T cell receptor beta chains sequenced from one sample in a study of technical replicates of blood from a handful of donors. Profiled with immunoSEQ multiplex PCR; TCRdb holds only in-frame clones, not every one. This sample has under 85,000 clones; 97% occur once, and the top ten carry over 0.15%. Sample: T cells isolated from PBMCs. All receptors derive from a human donor in good health.

The chain joins TRBV10-3 to TRBJ2-1, with D perhaps TRBD2 (6 bases). The CDR3 covers 12 residues. V lost 10 bases and J lost 6, with 13 bases in between. Germline V gene lookup returns CDR1 ENHRY and CDR2 SYGVKD. This CDR3 is CATRGESNEQFF. The CDR3, as DNA: TGTGCCACCCGCGGGGAGAGCAATGAGCAGTTCTTC.

This clone showed up just once. At one end the junction does not follow the germline gene, possibly because of a read error. The rearrangement joins TRBV9 to TRBJ1-5; 9 positions agree with TRBD1. This CDR3 comprises 15 residues. CDR1 is SGDLS and CDR2 is YYNGEE in the germline V gene. CDR3 sequence (DNA): TGTGCCAGCAGCGTAGGAGGACAGGGGTATCAACCCCAGCATTTT. This translates into CASSVGGQGYQPQHF.

The chain combines TRBV7-9 with TRBJ1-1; D gene uncertain. This CDR3 region has 14 residues. The V gene lost 2 bases and the J gene lost 1 base, with 8 bases spanning the gap. Per the germline V gene, CDR1 is SEHNR and CDR2 is FQNEAQ (reference sequence). CDR3 protein: CASSLSWANTEAFF. In nucleotides, the CDR3 is TGTGCCAGCAGCTTATCCTGGGCGAACACTGAAGCTTTCTTT.

The J gene is TRBJ2-7, the V gene TRBV5-6; TRBD2 matches 8 bases. V trimming: 4 bases; J trimming: 2 bases; junction bases outside the gene matches: 11. CDR1 SGHDT and CDR2 YYEEEE come from the germline V gene. There are 16 residues in the CDR3. CDR3: CASSRVASGSAYEQYF. CDR3 nucleotides: TGTGCCAGCAGCCGCGTTGCAAGCGGGAGTGCCTACGAGCAGTACTTC.

Notes on this clone: Other DNA variants within this sample encode the same CDR3. This chain uses TRBV29-1 with TRBJ2-3, with 7 nucleotides matching TRBD2. With 4 bases clipped from V and 0 bases from J, the junction kept 1 base outside the gene matches. CDR3 length: 13 residues. Per germline, CDR1 SQVTM and CDR2 ANQGSEA. Here the CDR3 DNA reads TGCAGCGTTGTGGGGGGGAGCACAGATACGCAGTATTTT. Protein product: CSVVGGSTDTQYF.

The chain recombines TRBV4-1 with TRBJ1-3; tentatively, D is TRBD1 (5 bases). CDR3 length: 17 residues. With 4 bases removed from V and 3 bases from J, the gap between germline ends came to 19 bases. Germline V CDR1 and CDR2: MGHRA, YSYEKL. In DNA, the CDR3 is TGCGCCAGCAGCCCGCGTAACCAGGGAATTGGTGGAAACACCATATATTTT. Translating gives CASSPRNQGIGGNTIYF.

This sequence joins TRBV30 and TRBJ2-1; TRBD2 agrees at 8 bases. Trimming removed 0 bases from V and 4 bases from J; junction bases left unmatched: 8. The length of the CDR3 is 16 residues. CDR1 is GTSNPN, CDR2 SVGIG, per germline (reference sequence). Here the CDR3 reads CAWSVILADYYNEQFF. In DNA form, the CDR3 reads TGTGCCTGGAGTGTAATACTAGCGGACTATTACAATGAGCAGTTCTTC.

The rearrangement joins TRBV6-6 to TRBJ2-1; 7 bases map to TRBD1. Germline values: CDR1 MNHNY, CDR2 SVGAGI (reference sequence). Trimming took 5 bases from V and 6 from J; bases not matched to a gene: 10. The length of the CDR3 is 15 residues. CDR3 region: CASSQGQATVNEQFF. DNA for the CDR3: TGTGCCAGCAGTCAAGGACAGGCGACAGTCAATGAGCAGTTCTTC.

The V and J genes are TRBV10-3 and TRBJ2-7, with TRBD1 as a possible D gene (6 bases). Trimming cost V 9 bases and J 6 bases, with 27 bases left between them. CDR1 and CDR2 (germline): ENHRY, SYGVKD. The CDR3 runs 16 residues. The CDR3 DNA reads TGTGCCATTGGGTACGATCAGGGGAGAGGGTTTAGCGAGCAGTACTTC. Its translation: CAIGYDQGRGFSEQYF.

V gene TRBV4-1 combines with J gene TRBJ2-3; a weak D match, TRBD2 (6 bases). V dropped 5 bases and J dropped 4 bases, with 16 bases sitting between them. CDR3 size: 15 residues. Germline V gene sequence: CDR1 MGHRA, CDR2 YSYEKL. In nucleotides, the CDR3 is TGCGCCAGCAGCAAACTCGGGGGAGTGGCAGATACGCAGTATTTT. As protein: CASSKLGGVADTQYF.

This clone appeared once. This chain joins TRBV7-9 and TRBJ1-2, with D unresolved. Trimming shortened V by 2 bases and J by 3 bases, and 7 bases separated the two germline ends. Per germline, CDR1 SEHNR and CDR2 FQNEAQ (reference sequence). The CDR3 runs to 13 residues. CDR3 sequence: CASSLRADYGYTF. In DNA form, the CDR3 reads TGTGCCAGCAGCTTAAGAGCTGACTATGGCTACACCTTC.

The V and J genes are TRBV19 and TRBJ1-3; unclear D gene. Germline lookup yields CDR1 LNHDA and CDR2 SQIVND (reference sequence). CDR3 length: 16 residues. Trimming pared 6 bases from V and 2 bases from J, leaving 17 bases between. CDR3 protein: CASSERRLAAGNTIYF. CDR3 nucleotides: TGTGCCAGTAGCGAGCGTCGGTTGGCGGCTGGAAACACCATATATTTT.

Here the CDR3 reads CASSVASTYGYTF. Written as DNA, the CDR3 is TGCGCCAGCAGCGTGGCAAGCACCTATGGCTACACCTTC. The chain employs TRBV5-1 and TRBJ1-2, with D uncertain. Trimming took off 4 bases at V and 4 bases at J, with 11 bases between the two ends. The CDR3 spans 13 residues. Germline assignment: CDR1 SGHRS and CDR2 YFSETQ. Based on the CDR3 plus reference TRBV5-1 and TRBJ1-2, the full variable domain is KAGVTQTPRYLIKTRGQQVTLSCSPISGHRSVSWYQQTPGQGLQFLFEYFSETQRNKGNFPGRFSGRQFSNSRSEMNVSTLELGDSALYLCASSVASTYGYTFGSGTRLTVV.

This chain connects TRBV14 to TRBJ2-7, with D perhaps TRBD1 (6 bases). This CDR3 has 15 amino acids. Trimming shortened V by 3 bases and J by 0 bases, and 12 bases separated the two germline ends. CDR1 SGHDN and CDR2 FVKESK come from the germline V gene. This CDR3 reads CASSQETGTSYEQYF. The DNA of the CDR3 is TGTGCCAGCAGCCAGGAAACAGGGACCTCCTACGAGCAGTACTTC.

The chain combines TRBV10-2 with TRBJ1-1, with D perhaps matching TRBD1 (5 bases). V was trimmed by 6 bases and J by 0 bases, leaving 14 bases between them. CDR3 size: 15 residues. The V gene's germline CDR1 is WSHSY and CDR2 SAAADI. Here the CDR3 DNA reads TGCGCCAGCAGCGAAGGAACAGGCTTGAACACTGAAGCTTTCTTT. Amino acid sequence: CASSEGTGLNTEAFF.

The chain couples TRBV7-6 to TRBJ2-1, with D maybe TRBD2 (6 bases). The CDR3 covers 14 residues. Germline loops: CDR1 SGHVS, CDR2 FNYEAQ. V lost 1 base, J lost 9 bases, and 13 bases lay in between. CDR3 nucleotides: TGTGCCAGCAGCTTAGGGGGACTTTTAGCTGAGCAGTTCTTC. Residues: CASSLGGLLAEQFF. The complete variable domain, with remaining parts taken from reference TRBV7-6 and TRBJ2-1, reads GAGVSQSPRYKVTKRGQDVALRCDPISGHVSLYWYRQALGQGPEFLTYFNYEAQQDKSGLPNDRFSAERPEGSISTLTIQRTEQRDSAMYRCASSLGGLLAEQFFGPGTRLTVL.